This is a list of T cell receptor beta chains from one sample in a study of blood T cell repertoires in COVID-19. The method was immunoSEQ multiplex PCR; TCRdb's version includes in-frame clones alone and lacks a portion of them. Of over 200,000 clones listed, roughly nine tenths are singletons. The sequenced material came from peripheral blood. The source of these receptors is a man aged 55 to 70 who had recovered from COVID-19. CDR3s include the opening cysteine and the closing phenylalanine or tryptophan. The order of the fields is CDR3 protein, V gene.

CASSSDSGNTIYF	TRBV7-3
CASSTKRGSINEQFF	TRBV19
CASSITRDRRSPHQPQHF	TRBV19
CASSRQGGSGANVLTF	TRBV14
CASSLGQGPYNEQFF	TRBV7-6
CASSLSFGQHNEQFF	TRBV7-7
CASSLLNEKLFF	TRBV11-2
CSVWAGTGSGEQYF	TRBV29-1
CASSIRPQTSVLTDTQYF	TRBV19
CASSRAGTVQETQYF	TRBV7-6
CASSVDPQTGVRNEQYF	TRBV9
CAPRQGQRDYGYTF	TRBV24-1
CASSFPGTGSDEQFF	TRBV7-9
CASRPGQGTDTQYF	TRBV9
CASSQVASGGKYEQFF	TRBV4-2
CASRQGIYEQYF	TRBV19
CASSNGQGGYGYTF	TRBV9
CASSSLEHSGGADTQYF	TRBV7-6
CASSFRTGGGEQYF	TRBV5-1
CASSQGTVNTEAFF	TRBV3-1/TRBV3-2
CASRPGTGGFLNTEAFF	TRBV5-4
CASSPAGSRGTGELFF	TRBV5-1
CASSIGRDRDYNEQFF	TRBV19
CASSSLKGAVEQFF	TRBV7-3
CASSPRGQANTGELFF	TRBV18
CASSQDRGERDTQYF	TRBV3-1/TRBV3-2
CASSSPGQGVNEQYF	TRBV11-1
CASSSLGETQYF	TRBV7-2
CASSLDSDSGYGYTF	TRBV11-2
CASSRTGVGQPQHF	TRBV5-8
CASSWRGGSYNEQFF	TRBV2
CASSLKGGEQYF	TRBV12-3/TRBV12-4
CASSLEGTYGTANTEAFF	TRBV5-1
CASHPGGAYDLQETQYF	TRBV2
CASRGQARILTEAFF	TRBV6-5
CASSPTGGDNSPLHF	TRBV6-5
CASKVSVGEAFF	TRBV2
CASSFAGQGYGYTF	TRBV19
CASSQGDQGSNEKLFF	TRBV4-2
CASSGQGARETQYF	TRBV27
CASSVARGQGGSQPQHF	TRBV9
CASSGGASYNEQFF	TRBV6-4
CASSQDVGQAINTEAFF	TRBV4-1
CASSPTDRGHGYTF	TRBV6-5